This TCR beta chain was sequenced during a study of metastatic and nonmetastatic thyroid tumors. Overall study: Where malignant and benign thyroid patients were concerned, repertoires were compared across blood and tumor or nodule tissue.

Every patient underwent thyroid surgery untreated. TCRdb ran MiXCR on the PCR reads. The table includes 9,500 or so clones, around 33% detected once. Per germline, CDR1 LGHDT and CDR2 YNNKEL (reference sequence). This CDR3 has 18 residues. Trimming removed 3 bases from V and 1 base from J; junction bases left unmatched: 13. The TCR originated in a female donor with papillary thyroid cancer or a benign thyroid nodule (not recorded which). Some clones in this sample may be carry-over from other donors' samples. Sequencing was done on a sample of tumor tissue. This chain links TRBV3-1 with TRBJ2-3; 7 bases line up with TRBD2. The CDR3 region is CASSQGLLTYRGTDTQYF. The CDR3 DNA follows: TGTGCCAGCAGCCAGGGACTACTTACTTATCGGGGCACAGATACGCAGTATTTT.